Following are 20 T cell receptor beta chains from one sample sequenced in a study of cytomegalovirus exposure and HLA in healthy donors. PCR primers comprised 60 Vbeta and 13 Jbeta primers. Some clones are missing from TCRdb's copy, which holds only in-frame ones; the method was immunoSEQ multiplex PCR. Of under 150,000 clones in the sample, about three quarters are singletons; the top ten hold roughly 3.5%. The material sequenced was PBMCs. All receptors derive from a woman in her twenties or thirties in good health and CMV-seropositive.

CDR3: CATTAGTGGNQPQHF. In nucleotides, the CDR3 is TGTGCCACGACCGCCGGGACAGGGGGCAATCAGCCCCAGCATTTT. This chain joins TRBV19 and TRBJ1-5; 10 nucleotides agree with TRBD1. CDR3 length: 15 residues. Germline lookup yields CDR1 LNHDA and CDR2 SQIVND (reference sequence). The ends lost 10 bases at V and 2 bases at J; junction bases unmatched: 8.

CDR3 loop: CASSQIGLASSYNEQFF. CDR3 nucleotides: TGTGCCAGCAGCCAAATCGGACTAGCGAGCTCCTACAATGAGCAGTTCTTC. The gene calls are TRBV5-6 and TRBJ2-1, with 9 bases matching TRBD2. V lost 4 bases, J lost 0 bases, and 8 bases stayed unmatched. The germline V gene encodes CDR1 SGHDT and CDR2 YYEEEE. CDR3 length equals 17 residues.

The gene calls are TRBV6-5 and TRBJ1-2; D not resolved. V lost 2 bases and J 0 bases, leaving 13 bases between the germline ends. The CDR3 contains 16 residues. Germline V gene sequence: CDR1 MNHEY, CDR2 SVGAGI. The CDR3 sequence: CASSYTYLSANYGYTF. The CDR3 DNA is TGTGCCAGCAGTTACACCTACTTATCCGCTAACTATGGCTACACCTTC.

The V and J genes are TRBV2 and TRBJ2-5; 7 nucleotides agree with TRBD1. Trimming removed 6 bases from V and 13 bases from J; junction bases left unmatched: 11. The CDR3 consists of 12 residues. The V gene's germline CDR1 is SNHLY and CDR2 FYNNEI. Written as DNA, the CDR3 is TGTGCCAGCAGCATCACCCGGGACAGACCGTACTTC. This codes for CASSITRDRPYF.

The CDR3 region is CAWTRDRAFNYGYTF. CDR3 nucleotides: TGTGCCTGGACCCGGGACAGGGCTTTTAACTATGGCTACACCTTC. The chain combines TRBV30 with TRBJ1-2, with 9 positions matching TRBD1. CDR1 is GTSNPN and CDR2 is SVGIG in the germline V gene (reference sequence). This CDR3 has 15 amino acids. The ends lost 4 bases at V and 1 base at J; junction bases unmatched: 7.

This rearrangement joins TRBV7-9 to TRBJ1-5; maybe TRBD1 (6 bases). Germline CDR1 and CDR2: SEHNR and FQNEAQ (reference sequence). The CDR3 extends over 18 amino acids. V lost 7 bases and J lost 1, with 23 bases in between. The chain's CDR3 is CASTPQAATGVSNQPQHF. CDR3 coding DNA: TGTGCCAGCACCCCACAAGCCGCGACAGGAGTAAGCAATCAGCCCCAGCATTTT.

A remark on this clone: One base separates it from a far larger clone, so it is likely a read error. CDR3 protein: CASSETEFGGNEQFF. The CDR3, as DNA: TGTGCCAGCAGTGAGACAGAGTTTGGGGGGAATGAGCAGTTCTTC. The chain couples TRBV25-1 to TRBJ2-1; TRBD2 might be the D (6 bases). Looked up from germline, CDR1 is MGHDK and CDR2 is SYGVNS. This CDR3 is 15 amino acids long. The V and J ends lost 3 bases and 7 bases respectively, with 16 bases between them.

The rearrangement uses TRBV11-2 and TRBJ2-2; D perhaps matches TRBD1 (6 bases). The V end was cut by 2 bases, the J end by 3 bases, with 16 bases between. Germline V gene sequence: CDR1 SGHAT, CDR2 FQNNGV. CDR3 size: 17 residues. The CDR3 reads CASSLSRGLNHTGELFF. As DNA, the CDR3 is TGTGCCAGCAGCTTAAGCAGGGGCCTAAACCACACCGGGGAGCTGTTTTTT.

CDR3 protein: CASSYGTAKGGYTF. The CDR3 DNA follows: TGTGCCAGCAGTTATGGTACAGCCAAAGGTGGCTACACCTTC. The V and J genes are TRBV6-5 and TRBJ1-2; D unclear. The CDR3 extends over 14 amino acids. V lost 3 bases to trimming and J lost 7 bases, with 15 bases between them. Germline CDR1 is MNHEY and CDR2 is SVGAGI.

V usage is TRBV11-1 and J usage is TRBJ1-6; 7 bases are shared with TRBD1. Germline V gene sequence: CDR1 SGHAT, CDR2 FQDESV (reference sequence). The CDR3 loop spans 16 amino acids. V was clipped by 1 base and J by 9 bases; unmatched bases: 9. CDR3 sequence: CASSLGTGAEGSPLHF. The DNA for the CDR3 is TGTGCCAGCAGCTTAGGAACAGGGGCCGAAGGTTCACCCCTCCACTTT.

The rearrangement links TRBV30 to TRBJ1-2, with 8 bases identical to TRBD1. Germline lookup yields CDR1 GTSNPN and CDR2 SVGIG (reference sequence). The CDR3 has 16 residues. V gave up 8 bases and J gave up 5 bases; unmatched junction bases: 19. DNA of the CDR3: TGTGCCCTGGAGGACCCCAGGACAGGGAAGAATTATGGCTACACCTTC. This codes for CALEDPRTGKNYGYTF.

This clone has more than one count but fewer than ten. This chain joins TRBV18 and TRBJ1-1; the D is unclear. V was clipped by 4 bases and J by 5 bases, with 14 bases between them. Germline V gene data show CDR1 as KGHSH and CDR2 as LQKENI. CDR3 size: 14 residues. Here the CDR3 reads CASSHGGKRTEAFF. CDR3 DNA sequence: TGTGCCAGCTCACACGGAGGTAAGAGGACTGAAGCTTTCTTT.

This clone was counted once. The V call is TRBV9, the J call TRBJ2-1, with TRBD2 identical over 7 bases. CDR1 is SGDLS, CDR2 YYNGEE, per germline. The CDR3 extends over 16 amino acids. V lost 0 bases and J lost 3; bases outside the gene matches: 6. CDR3 amino acids: CASSVVGGGRYNEQFF. The CDR3 DNA is TGTGCCAGCAGCGTAGTGGGCGGGGGTCGCTACAATGAGCAGTTCTTC.

The chain has TRBV7-2 and TRBJ2-2; no clear D gene. V dropped 3 bases and J dropped 0 bases, with 8 bases sitting between them. From germline, CDR1 is SGHTA and CDR2 FQGNSA. This CDR3 comprises 15 residues. DNA for the CDR3: TGTGCCAGCAGCTTTAGTGTAACGAACACCGGGGAGCTGTTTTTT. Residues: CASSFSVTNTGELFF.

The rearrangement links TRBV6-6 to TRBJ2-2; D might be TRBD1 (6 bases). CDR3 length: 13 amino acids. Germline V gene sequence: CDR1 MNHNY, CDR2 SVGAGI (reference sequence). The V end lost 5 bases, the J end lost 7 bases, and 11 bases lay between the germline ends. The CDR3 reads CASSHGTIGELFF. DNA for the CDR3: TGTGCCAGCAGTCACGGGACAATCGGGGAGCTGTTTTTT.

The chain employs TRBV28 and TRBJ2-7, with TRBD1 matching 8 bases. The CDR3 totals 15 residues. V lost 2 bases to trimming and J lost 2 bases; unmatched junction nucleotides: 5. CDR1 is MDHEN and CDR2 is SYDVKM in the germline V gene. CDR3 nucleotides: TGTGCCAGCAGTTTAGTTGGACAGGGCGCCTACGAGCAGTACTTC. This gives the protein CASSLVGQGAYEQYF.

The rearrangement uses TRBV11-2 and TRBJ1-1, with a possible D match to TRBD1 (5 bases). Germline V lookup: CDR1 SGHAT, CDR2 FQNNGV. V lost 5 bases, J lost 0 bases, and 13 bases lay in between. The CDR3 is made up of 15 amino acids. The CDR3 region has the DNA TGTGCCAGCAGCGCGGGGCGGAACATGAACACTGAAGCTTTCTTT. Translated, it gives CASSAGRNMNTEAFF.

This chain connects TRBV28 to TRBJ2-3, with D perhaps matching TRBD1 (5 bases). V was clipped by 1 base and J by 6 bases, with 11 bases between them. The CDR3 is 14 residues long. Germline V lookup: CDR1 MDHEN, CDR2 SYDVKM. The CDR3 DNA reads as TGTGCCAGCAGTTTATTAAGGACATTGGATACGCAGTATTTT. Its translation: CASSLLRTLDTQYF.

The CDR3 sequence is CASSLQGRREKLFF. CDR3 DNA sequence: TGTGCCAGCAGCCTACAGGGACGTCGGGAAAAACTGTTTTTT. The rearrangement links TRBV6-1 to TRBJ1-4, with D possibly TRBD1 on 6 matching bases. Germline lookup yields CDR1 MNHNS and CDR2 SASEGT. V shed 6 bases and J shed 8 bases, with 16 bases lying between them. The CDR3 is 14 amino acids.

This chain uses TRBV2 with TRBJ2-5; TRBD2 might be the D (6 bases). This CDR3 has 12 residues. Germline V gives CDR1 SNHLY, CDR2 FYNNEI. The ends were cut back, 8 bases at V and 3 bases at J, with 10 bases in the middle. The CDR3 loop is CASRDWEETQYF. DNA of the CDR3: TGTGCCAGCCGGGACTGGGAAGAGACCCAGTACTTC.